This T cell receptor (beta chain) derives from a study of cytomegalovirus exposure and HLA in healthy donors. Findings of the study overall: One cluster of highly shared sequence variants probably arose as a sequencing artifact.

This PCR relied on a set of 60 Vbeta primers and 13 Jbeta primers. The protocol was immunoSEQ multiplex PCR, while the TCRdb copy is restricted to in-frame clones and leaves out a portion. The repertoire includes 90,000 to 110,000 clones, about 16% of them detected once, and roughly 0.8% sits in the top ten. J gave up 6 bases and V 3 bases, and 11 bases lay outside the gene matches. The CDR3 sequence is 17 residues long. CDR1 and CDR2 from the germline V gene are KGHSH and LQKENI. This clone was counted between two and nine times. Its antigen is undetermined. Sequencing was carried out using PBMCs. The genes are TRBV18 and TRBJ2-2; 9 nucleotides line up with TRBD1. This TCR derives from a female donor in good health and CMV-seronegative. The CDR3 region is CASSPFSGTGKSGELFF. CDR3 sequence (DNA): TGTGCCAGCTCACCCTTCTCCGGGACAGGGAAATCCGGGGAGCTGTTTTTT.